This TCR beta chain was sequenced for a study of blood T cell repertoires in COVID-19 (dated by TCRdb to the early 2020s). Concerning the study at large: Samples covering the acute and convalescent phases of COVID-19 were provided by collaborators in the United States, Italy and Spain. The prospective study material was composed of cDNA or gDNA derived from T cells, B-cell-depleted T cells, or PBMCs. Deeply sampled blood TCRbeta repertoires from subjects exposed to, actively infected with, or recovered from COVID-19 were included in the dataset. A freely available public database, intended as a resource for researchers studying the immune response to SARS-CoV-2, is where the repertoires were released. The samples were drawn from two sources: the first 160 participants of the ongoing ImmuneRACE study, and over 1,000 subjects contributed by 6 global collaborators. Sample metadata almost always included a de-identified subject ID, COVID-19 status, age in years and sex. HLA class I and class II types, where available, came from metadata supplied by the sample provider rather than from assay-based typing.

TCRbeta CDR3 regions were amplified from genomic DNA using the immunoSEQ Assay, a bias-controlled multiplex PCR. In the original analysis: The number of nucleated cells in each sample was estimated by amplification of reference gene primers within the assay. Sequence reads were collapsed and filtered to measure the absolute abundance of every unique TCRbeta CDR3 rearrangement. For each sample, productive Simpson clonality was calculated by taking the square root of Simpson's diversity index across productive rearrangements. TCRdb holds this immuneACCESS table with in-frame rearrangements only. Some clones are missing; in checked studies, unresolved V genes explain under half, and the rest has no known cause. The V and J calls and clone size are taken from that table; D and trimming were inferred from the DNA. The sample table holds 88,000 or so clones, of which around 75% were seen once. The ten largest clonotypes hold nearly 25% of the sample.

What the work shows at the level of the full study, not this receptor alone: Clinical and demographic metadata were provided uncurated, with the amount varying by source and participant.

The germline V gene (reference sequence) provides CDR1 SEHNR and CDR2 FQNEAQ. The CDR3 numbers 15 residues from cysteine through phenylalanine. The only DNA kept is the CDR3, 45 bases in frame from the first base. V and J lose 1 base and 1 base, and a span of 5 bases separates them. On this clone: Its antigen target is currently unknown. No per-base quality is available; no much larger clone lies one base away.

Collaborating institutions collected whole blood in K2EDTA tubes following their own protocols. For TCRbeta analysis, collaborators shipped samples as frozen whole blood, isolated PBMCs, or DNA extracted from either of those sample types. Material: peripheral blood. The chain links TRBV7-9 with TRBJ2-6, with the identity of the D gene unclear. The origin of this receptor is a human donor in a cohort sampled during active COVID-19. CDR3 protein: CASSLGGSGANVLTF. The bases are TGTGCCAGCAGCTTAGGAGGTTCTGGGGCCAACGTCCTGACTTTC. Full variable domain (CDR3 extended with the reference TRBV7-9 and TRBJ2-6 proteins): DTGVSQNPRHKITKRGQNVTFRCDPISEHNRLYWYRQTLGQGPEFLTYFQNEAQLEKSRLLSDRFSAERPKGSFSTLEIQRTEQGDSAMYLCASSLGGSGANVLTFGAGSRLTVL.